Shown below are 12 T cell receptor beta chains from a single sample sequenced in a study of shared clonotypes between healthy human individuals. Assay used: immunoSEQ multiplex PCR; TCRdb lists only in-frame clones, some missing. The profile covers fewer than 600,000 clones, with about 80% appearing a single time and approximately 12% taken by the ten largest. Sequenced input: PBMCs. The receptor set was obtained from a woman aged 40-49 years in good health. Some clones in this sample may be carry-over from other donors' samples.

The rearrangement joins TRBV7-2 to TRBJ2-7, with D possibly called TRBD1 or TRBD2 (5 bases each). The CDR3 is made up of 15 amino acids. CDR1 SGHTA and CDR2 FQGNSA come from the germline V gene. The V end lost 5 bases, the J end lost 2 bases, and 16 bases lay between the germline ends. CDR3 residues: CASSRGTGHTYEQYF. The CDR3 nucleotides read TGTGCCAGCAGCCGTGGGACCGGTCATACCTACGAGCAGTACTTC.

A note on this clone: It is likely a read error: a sequence one base away is far more abundant. Other DNA sequences of this sample code for an identical CDR3. CDR3 DNA sequence: TGTGCCAGCAGCTTTTCCAGAGCGAACACCGGTGAGCTGTTTTTT. Protein: CASSFSRANTGELFF. The chain uses TRBV5-4 and TRBJ2-2; D gene ambiguous. This CDR3 is built from 15 residues. The germline V gene has CDR1 SGHNT and CDR2 YYREEE (reference sequence).

The chain joins TRBV7-9 to TRBJ1-3, with D tentatively TRBD1 (5 bases). The CDR3 is 14 residues long. V was trimmed by 3 bases and J by 7 bases, leaving 13 bases between them. Germline CDR1 and CDR2: SEHNR and FQNEAQ (reference sequence). This chain's CDR3 is CASSLGLEGNTIYF. The CDR3 DNA sequence: TGTGCCAGCAGCTTGGGGCTTGAGGGGAACACCATATATTTT.

The chain uses TRBV7-2 and TRBJ2-2, with D unclear. Per the germline V gene, CDR1 is SGHTA and CDR2 is FQGNSA. The CDR3 is 17 residues long. V was trimmed by 5 bases and J by 0 bases, leaving 16 bases between them. The CDR3 reads CASSPGTHYSNTGELFF. The CDR3 bases are TGTGCCAGCAGCCCCGGAACCCATTACTCGAACACCGGGGAGCTGTTTTTT. Using reference TRBV7-2 and TRBJ2-2 for the parts outside the CDR3, the full variable domain is GAGVSQSPSNKVTEKGKDVELRCDPISGHTALYWYRQSLGQGLEFLIYFQGNSAPDKSGLPSDRFSAERTGGSVSTLTIQRTQQEDSAVYLCASSPGTHYSNTGELFFGEGSRLTVL.

This chain joins TRBV7-2 and TRBJ1-1, with a tentative D call TRBD1 (6 bases). This CDR3 spans 15 amino acids. Looked up from germline, CDR1 is SGHTA and CDR2 is FQGNSA. Trimming pared 1 base from V and 0 bases from J, leaving 9 bases between. For the CDR3, the DNA is TGTGCCAGCAGCTTAGTATGGGGGCTGAACACTGAAGCTTTCTTT. It yields the protein CASSLVWGLNTEAFF.

The V and J genes are TRBV2 and TRBJ1-2; D gene uncertain. In germline, CDR1 is SNHLY, CDR2 FYNNEI. Trimming removed 4 bases at V and 8 bases at J, with 8 bases between. There are 11 residues in the CDR3. The DNA of the CDR3 is TGTGCCAGCAGTGTACTTAGCGGCTACACCTTC. Its protein product is CASSVLSGYTF.

The J gene is TRBJ1-1, the V gene TRBV11-1, with D possibly being TRBD1 (6 bases). This CDR3 spans 14 amino acids. From germline, CDR1 is SGHAT and CDR2 FQDESV (reference sequence). V was trimmed by 5 bases and J by 2 bases, leaving 12 bases between them. For the CDR3, the DNA is TGTGCCAGCAGCCCCGACAGGTCCAACACTGAAGCTTTCTTT. This translates into CASSPDRSNTEAFF.

The CDR3 nucleotides are TGTGCCAGCAGTTGGGGAAACACTGAAGCTTTCTTT. Amino acids: CASSWGNTEAFF. The chain carries TRBV28 and TRBJ1-1; unclear D gene. This CDR3 is 12 amino acids long. The germline V gene has CDR1 MDHEN and CDR2 SYDVKM. The V and J ends lost 4 bases and 2 bases respectively, with 5 bases between them.

This chain uses TRBV5-1 with TRBJ2-7; D tentatively reads TRBD1 or TRBD2 (5 bases each). The CDR3 sequence is 14 residues long. The V gene's germline CDR1 is SGHRS and CDR2 YFSETQ. With 0 bases removed from V and 6 bases from J, the gap between germline ends came to 13 bases. CDR3 loop: CASSLGSGRPEQYF. Here the CDR3 DNA reads TGCGCCAGCAGCTTGGGGTCGGGGCGTCCCGAGCAGTACTTC.

The rearrangement uses TRBV2 and TRBJ2-1; the match to TRBD2 covers 8 bases. The V and J ends lost 6 bases and 4 bases, in that order; junction bases with no gene match: 5. CDR3 length equals 14 residues. Per the germline V gene, CDR1 is SNHLY and CDR2 is FYNNEI. The CDR3 coding sequence is TGTGCCAGCAGCGTTAGCGGGACTTACAATGAGCAGTTCTTC. It encodes CASSVSGTYNEQFF.

The chain has TRBV10-3 and TRBJ2-1; TRBD1 matches at 9 bases. Germline-derived CDR1 and CDR2 are ENHRY and SYGVKD. This CDR3 contains 15 residues. With V trimmed by 4 bases and J by 6 bases, 7 bases remained unmatched. The CDR3 bases are TGTGCCATCAGTGGCCGACAGGGGGGGTTCAATGAGCAGTTCTTC. Translated: CAISGRQGGFNEQFF.

J is TRBJ2-2 and V is TRBV27, with 9 bases aligning to TRBD1. The CDR3 has 14 amino acids. J gave up 3 bases and V 6 bases, and 2 bases lay outside the gene matches. Germline CDR1 and CDR2: MNHEY and SMNVEV (reference sequence). DNA of the CDR3: TGTGCCAGCAGGACAGGGGGGGACACCGGGGAGCTGTTTTTT. Amino acids: CASRTGGDTGELFF.